The 14 T cell receptor beta chains below were found in one sample sequenced in a study of memory CD4+ T cells and cytomegalovirus serostatus. Single viable CD3+CD4+CD8-CD45RO+ cells were sorted as the memory CD4+ T cells. Only in-frame clones appear in the TCRdb table, and some are missing; sequencing was by immunoSEQ multiplex PCR. The sample yields tens of thousands of clones, about three quarters seen once. Sequencing was performed on memory CD4+ T cells from blood. The origin of the receptors is an adult in good health and CMV-seropositive.

This clone appeared a single time. The V gene is TRBV11-2, the J gene TRBJ1-2; 10 bases match TRBD1. Unmatched junction bases numbered 10, after V lost 4 bases and J lost 5 bases. Looked up from germline, CDR1 is SGHAT and CDR2 is FQNNGV. The CDR3 extends over 16 amino acids. CDR3 bases: TGTGCCAGCAGCTCGCCCCGGACAGGGGGGTTGTATGGCTACACCTTC. Translated, it gives CASSSPRTGGLYGYTF.

The chain uses TRBV9 and TRBJ2-7; 11 bases line up with TRBD1. The CDR3 has 19 amino acids. Germline trimming cut 1 base from V and 3 bases from J; bases unmatched to any gene: 15. Germline-derived CDR1 and CDR2 are SGDLS and YYNGEE. For the CDR3, the DNA is TGTGCCAGCAGCGTAAGGCTGACGCCGGGACAGGGGGTTGACTACGAGCAGTACTTC. Translation: CASSVRLTPGQGVDYEQYF.

V is TRBV5-5 and J is TRBJ2-2; D unclear. CDR3 length equals 14 residues. CDR1 and CDR2 (germline): SGHKS, YYEKEE (reference sequence). V was shortened by 5 bases and J by 6 bases, with 14 bases between the two germline ends. CDR3 amino acids: CASSGVVAAGELFF. In DNA, the CDR3 is TGTGCCAGCAGTGGGGTAGTCGCGGCCGGGGAGCTGTTTTTT.

The chain carries TRBV7-2 and TRBJ1-1; D gene uncertain. In germline, CDR1 is SGHTA, CDR2 FQGNSA. Trimming pared 5 bases from V and 4 bases from J, leaving 5 bases between. This CDR3 spans 11 amino acids. The CDR3 loop reads CASSRFTEAFF. The CDR3 coding sequence is TGTGCCAGCAGCCGATTCACTGAAGCTTTCTTT. The whole variable domain, filled in from reference TRBV7-2 and TRBJ1-1, reads GAGVSQSPSNKVTEKGKDVELRCDPISGHTALYWYRQSLGQGLEFLIYFQGNSAPDKSGLPSDRFSAERTGGSVSTLTIQRTQQEDSAVYLCASSRFTEAFFGQGTRLTVV.

This clone was recorded at least ten times. The chain carries TRBV9 and TRBJ1-1; D unresolved. Per the germline V gene, CDR1 is SGDLS and CDR2 is YYNGEE. The CDR3 consists of 13 residues. The ends were cut back, 0 bases at V and 6 bases at J, with 9 bases in the middle. The DNA of the CDR3 is TGTGCCAGCAGCGTAGCGGACGGATCTGAAGCTTTCTTT. Its translation is CASSVADGSEAFF.

A few counts support this clone. The chain carries TRBV9 and TRBJ2-3; TRBD2 might be the D (7 bases). CDR1 SGDLS and CDR2 YYNGEE come from the germline V gene. The CDR3 contains 14 residues. V was clipped by 5 bases and J by 5 bases, with 15 bases between them. This CDR3 is CASSAGEGRDTQYF. Here the CDR3 DNA reads TGTGCCAGCAGTGCAGGGGAGGGGAGAGATACGCAGTATTTT.

The chain carries TRBV2 and TRBJ1-5; no clear D. CDR1 and CDR2 from the germline V gene are SNHLY and FYNNEI. The V and J ends lost 8 bases and 7 bases respectively, with 15 bases between them. The CDR3 is made up of 13 amino acids. This CDR3 is CASAKGRLQPQHF. CDR3 in DNA: TGTGCCAGCGCCAAAGGGAGGTTACAGCCCCAGCATTTT.

The chain is built from TRBV27 and TRBJ2-1; TRBD1 is a possible D gene (6 bases). This CDR3 comprises 14 residues. The V end was cut by 7 bases, the J end by 6 bases, with 16 bases between. From germline, CDR1 is MNHEY and CDR2 SMNVEV (reference sequence). CDR3 region: CASTPRGRFNEQFF. The CDR3 coding sequence is TGTGCCAGCACTCCCAGGGGAAGATTCAATGAGCAGTTCTTC.

The genes are TRBV2 and TRBJ1-1, with 8 bases aligning to TRBD1. Germline V gene lookup returns CDR1 SNHLY and CDR2 FYNNEI. The CDR3 consists of 13 residues. V shed 6 bases and J 3 bases; nucleotides not matched to a gene: 3. CDR3 residues: CASRLQGDTEAFF. The CDR3 bases are TGTGCCAGCAGATTACAGGGGGACACTGAAGCTTTCTTT. Together with reference TRBV2 and TRBJ1-1, the CDR3 gives the full variable domain: EPEVTQTPSHQVTQMGQEVILRCVPISNHLYFYWYRQILGQKVEFLVSFYNNEISEKSEIFDDQFSVERPDGSNFTLKIRSTKLEDSAMYFCASRLQGDTEAFFGQGTRLTVV.

This clone was observed a few times. CDR3 nucleotide sequence: TGTGCGGTTTATAGTGAGGCAGTAAGTAAGCCCCAGCATTTT. Residues: CAVYSEAVSKPQHF. The V and J genes are TRBV27 and TRBJ1-5; no definite D call. Germline V gene sequence: CDR1 MNHEY, CDR2 SMNVEV (reference sequence). The CDR3 is made up of 14 amino acids.

This clone has only a few counts. The V gene is TRBV28, the J gene TRBJ1-5; D remains ambiguous. Per germline, CDR1 MDHEN and CDR2 SYDVKM. V was pared by 6 bases and J by 4 bases, with 7 bases between. The CDR3 loop spans 12 amino acids. CDR3 bases: TGTGCCAGCAGGCCGAGGAATCAGCCCCAGCATTTT. Its translation: CASRPRNQPQHF.

CDR3 amino acids: CASSSGTGELFF. CDR3 nucleotide sequence: TGTGCCAGCAGCTCCGGGACCGGGGAGCTGTTTTTT. V gene TRBV5-4 combines with J gene TRBJ2-2; D not certain. The CDR3 runs 12 residues. The germline gives CDR1 SGHNT, CDR2 YYREEE (reference sequence). V was cut by 3 bases and J by 5 bases, with 5 bases left in between.

The chain employs TRBV7-2 and TRBJ2-1; the D gene is possibly TRBD1 (6 bases). Trimming removed 4 bases from V and 11 bases from J, with 15 bases in between. Germline values: CDR1 SGHTA, CDR2 FQGNSA. The CDR3 loop spans 13 amino acids. CDR3: CASSSGQGLKQFF. In nucleotides, the CDR3 is TGTGCCAGCAGCTCCGGCCAGGGGTTAAAGCAGTTCTTC.

V and J are TRBV4-3 and TRBJ2-1, with TRBD2 matching over 7 bases. The trim removed 4 bases at V and 3 bases at J, leaving 9 bases unmatched. The CDR3 is 16 residues long. The germline V gene encodes CDR1 LGHNA and CDR2 YSLEER. CDR3 protein: CASSPQSRGSYNEQFF. The CDR3 DNA follows: TGCGCCAGCAGCCCCCAAAGTCGCGGGAGCTACAATGAGCAGTTCTTC.